This TCR beta chain was identified in a study of OX40 agonist ivuxolimab in advanced cancers. For the study at large: Patients assigned to dose escalation were diagnosed with hepatocellular carcinoma, melanoma, renal cell or head and neck cancer. The study reported partial responses in three patients: one hepatocellular carcinoma, two cutaneous melanoma. Study-wide findings and caveats: Averaged across samples, CD8+ T cells carried more expanded clones than CD4+ did.

This CDR3 comprises 11 residues. Germline V gives CDR1 DFQATT, CDR2 SNEGSKA (reference sequence). The V and J ends lost 4 bases and 6 bases respectively, with 10 bases between them. A word on this clone: What it recognizes is unknown.

Assay: immunoSEQ multiplex PCR; the TCRdb copy retains only in-frame clones and omits some. The sample has around 60,000 clones; approximately 88% are singletons. This clonotype originated in an adult with an advanced solid tumor such as melanoma, head and neck, liver or kidney cancer. The V and J genes are TRBV20-1 and TRBJ2-7, with a possible D match to TRBD2 (5 bases). Material: CD4+ or CD8+ T cells sorted from blood, obtained in a trial of the OX40 agonist ivuxolimab. CDR3 DNA sequence: TGCAGTGCTATAGGAGGTCGCGAGCAGTACTTC. Amino acid sequence: CSAIGGREQYF.